This TCR beta chain was obtained from a study of blood T cell repertoires in COVID-19. Study information: PBMCs, B-cell-depleted T cells, or T cells were the source of the cDNA or gDNA that made up the material.

CDR1 and CDR2 (germline): LGHDT, YNNKEL (reference sequence). V was pared by 4 bases and J by 6 bases, with 15 bases between. The CDR3 consists of 14 residues. Measured with immunoSEQ multiplex PCR; TCRdb has only the in-frame clones, and not every one. The sample contains a few hundred thousand clones, over 75% of which appear only once. The sequencing sample was made of PBMCs or T cells enriched from blood (not recorded which). This chain joins TRBV3-1 (or the pseudogene TRBV3-2) and TRBJ1-1; the D is unclear. The clonotype originates from a woman in her thirties who had recovered from COVID-19. The CDR3 DNA reads as TGTGCCAGCAGCCCGCCCCTCGGACTGTCTGAAGCTTTCTTT. Encoded protein: CASSPPLGLSEAFF.